One sample yielded the 29 T cell receptor beta chains listed below, sequenced in a study of human thymus T cells. Repertoires were generated with immunoSEQ multiplex PCR, while TCRdb's copy carries only in-frame clones and drops some. Of 46,000 or so clones listed, 85% to 95% were seen once; the top ten hold approximately 0.15%. Material: blood. These receptor sequences come from a girl in the first two years of life with a congenital heart defect but otherwise immunologically healthy.

The J gene is TRBJ2-1, the V gene TRBV7-9, with 12 bases aligning to TRBD2. Germline lookup yields CDR1 SEHNR and CDR2 FQNEAQ (reference sequence). This CDR3 is 15 amino acids long. V gave up 2 bases and J gave up 6 bases; unmatched junction bases: 2. CDR3 loop: CASSLLAGGPNEQFF. The CDR3 DNA follows: TGTGCCAGCAGCTTACTAGCGGGAGGGCCCAATGAGCAGTTCTTC.

The genes are TRBV7-2 and TRBJ1-2; 8 positions agree with TRBD1. The length of the CDR3 is 13 residues. From germline, CDR1 is SGHTA and CDR2 FQGNSA. V was pared by 5 bases and J by 4 bases, with 3 bases of the junction left unmatched. The chain's CDR3 is CASSRDRFYGYTF. The CDR3 DNA follows: TGTGCCAGCAGCCGGGACAGGTTCTATGGCTACACCTTC.

The chain joins TRBV29-1 to TRBJ1-2; TRBD1 matches at 7 bases. The germline V gene has CDR1 SQVTM and CDR2 ANQGSEA. Trimming removed 2 bases from V and 0 bases from J; junction bases left unmatched: 3. The CDR3 is 14 residues long. CDR3 region: CSVERGQANYGYTF. CDR3 nucleotide sequence: TGCAGCGTTGAAAGGGGGCAGGCTAACTATGGCTACACCTTC.

The chain employs TRBV6-5 and TRBJ1-1, with 7 bases matching TRBD1. Germline CDR1 MNHEY, CDR2 SVGAGI. The CDR3 totals 13 residues. V shed 4 bases, J shed 7 bases, and the junction held 6 bases outside the gene matches. The DNA for the CDR3 is TGTGCCAGCAGTTCCCAGGGGGGGAGTGAAGCTTTCTTT. Encoded protein: CASSSQGGSEAFF.

The CDR3 DNA follows: TGTGCCAGCAGGGGGAGCGGAGAGGAGCGCAATGAGCAGTTCTTC. This translates into CASRGSGEERNEQFF. The chain carries TRBV5-4 and TRBJ2-1; weak D call: TRBD2 (5 bases). Trimming cost V 5 bases and J 6 bases, with 18 bases left between them. The CDR3 consists of 15 residues. From germline, CDR1 is SGHNT and CDR2 YYREEE (reference sequence).

The chain uses TRBV5-1 and TRBJ2-5; 11 nucleotides match TRBD2. This CDR3 has 17 residues. J lost 3 bases, V lost 2 bases, and 9 bases had no gene match. In germline, CDR1 is SGHRS, CDR2 YFSETQ. The CDR3 is CASSFSGRGTSKETQYF. In DNA, the CDR3 is TGCGCCAGCAGCTTTAGCGGGAGGGGCACCTCCAAAGAGACCCAGTACTTC. Variable domain in full (rest from reference TRBV5-1 and TRBJ2-5): KAGVTQTPRYLIKTRGQQVTLSCSPISGHRSVSWYQQTPGQGLQFLFEYFSETQRNKGNFPGRFSGRQFSNSRSEMNVSTLELGDSALYLCASSFSGRGTSKETQYFGPGTRLLVL.

J is TRBJ2-7 and V is TRBV6-5; 10 bases map to TRBD2. Germline loops: CDR1 MNHEY, CDR2 SVGAGI. With 4 bases clipped from V and 2 bases from J, the junction kept 2 bases outside the gene matches. This CDR3 is 14 amino acids long. CDR3 bases: TGTGCCAGCAGTTCCACTAGCGGGGCCTACGAGCAGTACTTC. This translates into CASSSTSGAYEQYF.

The chain recombines TRBV7-6 with TRBJ2-2; D remains unclear. The V gene's germline CDR1 is SGHVS and CDR2 FNYEAQ. Trimming pared 0 bases from V and 0 bases from J, leaving 8 bases between. The CDR3 has 16 amino acids. The CDR3 protein is CASSLATWANTGELFF. The CDR3 DNA reads TGTGCCAGCAGCTTAGCGACTTGGGCGAACACCGGGGAGCTGTTTTTT.

CDR3 protein: CASSVGWATDTQYF. As DNA, the CDR3 is TGTGCCAGCAGCGTAGGGTGGGCCACAGATACGCAGTATTTT. The chain employs TRBV9 and TRBJ2-3; D gene unclear. Per germline, CDR1 SGDLS and CDR2 YYNGEE. Trimming stripped 0 bases from V and 2 bases from J, with 7 bases between. The CDR3 has 14 amino acids.

The rearrangement uses TRBV18 and TRBJ2-7, with D tentatively TRBD1 (6 bases). The V end lost 4 bases, the J end lost 0 bases, and 28 bases lay between the germline ends. Germline V gene sequence: CDR1 KGHSH, CDR2 LQKENI. CDR3 length equals 20 residues. The CDR3: CASSRILNQGFEPSSYEQYF. Written as DNA, the CDR3 is TGTGCCAGCTCACGCATTCTCAACCAGGGGTTTGAACCTAGCTCCTACGAGCAGTACTTC.

The chain combines TRBV5-8 with TRBJ2-7, with 8 bases identical to TRBD1. After removal of 4 bases from V and 2 bases from J, the junction contained 17 bases not matched to a gene. The CDR3 is 18 residues long. Germline V CDR1 and CDR2: SGHTS, YDEGEE. The CDR3 spells CASSRSRTGSPYPYEQYF. CDR3 coding DNA: TGTGCCAGCAGCCGGAGCAGGACAGGGAGCCCATACCCCTACGAGCAGTACTTC.

This rearrangement joins TRBV5-1 to TRBJ2-5; 8 bases align to TRBD2. The V gene's germline CDR1 is SGHRS and CDR2 YFSETQ. The CDR3 is 15 amino acids. The J segment lost 1 base and the V segment lost 1 base, leaving 3 bases of the junction unmatched. The CDR3 region is CASSLSGSTQETQYF. The CDR3 nucleotides are TGCGCCAGCAGCTTGAGCGGGAGCACCCAAGAGACCCAGTACTTC. Filled out from reference TRBV5-1 and TRBJ2-5, the complete variable domain reads KAGVTQTPRYLIKTRGQQVTLSCSPISGHRSVSWYQQTPGQGLQFLFEYFSETQRNKGNFPGRFSGRQFSNSRSEMNVSTLELGDSALYLCASSLSGSTQETQYFGPGTRLLVL.

This chain joins TRBV19 and TRBJ2-7; possibly TRBD1 for D (6 bases). This CDR3 has 14 amino acids. Trimming took 1 base from V and 2 from J, leaving 9 bases between them. Germline CDR1 LNHDA, CDR2 SQIVND (reference sequence). In DNA form, the CDR3 reads TGTGCCAGTAGTATAGCGGACAGCACCTACGAGCAGTACTTC. This gives the protein CASSIADSTYEQYF.

V and J are TRBV5-6 and TRBJ2-2; no clear D. The V end lost 4 bases, the J end lost 6 bases, and 10 bases lay between the germline ends. Germline loops: CDR1 SGHDT, CDR2 YYEEEE. The CDR3 is made up of 13 amino acids. The CDR3 DNA reads as TGTGCCAGCAGCCTTACTGGGTCCGGGGAGCTGTTTTTT. Its translation is CASSLTGSGELFF.

The sample holds a few counts of this clone. J is TRBJ1-1 and V is TRBV7-9, with a weak D call TRBD1 (6 bases). Germline-derived CDR1 and CDR2 are SEHNR and FQNEAQ (reference sequence). The CDR3 runs 16 residues. The V gene lost 6 bases and the J gene lost 3 bases, with 20 bases spanning the gap. CDR3: CASRPHWDKGDTEAFF. Written as DNA, the CDR3 is TGTGCCAGCAGGCCCCACTGGGACAAAGGGGACACTGAAGCTTTCTTT. Complete variable domain (other parts from reference TRBV7-9 and TRBJ1-1): DTGVSQNPRHKITKRGQNVTFRCDPISEHNRLYWYRQTLGQGPEFLTYFQNEAQLEKSRLLSDRFSAERPKGSFSTLEIQRTEQGDSAMYLCASRPHWDKGDTEAFFGQGTRLTVV.

The J gene is TRBJ2-2, the V gene TRBV5-6, with no clear D. V was pared by 4 bases and J by 4 bases, with 5 bases between. CDR1 and CDR2 from the germline V gene are SGHDT and YYEEEE. The CDR3 spans 12 residues. DNA of the CDR3: TGTGCCAGCAGCCTCTTCACCGGGGAGCTGTTTTTT. It is translated as CASSLFTGELFF.

In this sample, this clone turned up once. The V call is TRBV29-1, the J call TRBJ2-3; TRBD2 might be the D (7 bases). The germline CDR1 and CDR2 sequences are SQVTM and ANQGSEA. This CDR3 has 10 amino acids. V was pared by 1 base and J by 14 bases, with 10 bases between. This CDR3 reads CSVEVGGRYF. CDR3 nucleotide sequence: TGCAGCGTTGAAGTGGGGGGGCGGTATTTT.

This CDR3 reads CASSQVGRWNYGYTF. CDR3 nucleotides: TGCGCCAGCAGCCAAGTCGGCAGGTGGAACTATGGCTACACCTTC. The J gene is TRBJ1-2, the V gene TRBV4-1; D unclear. Trimming cost V 1 base and J 2 bases, with 11 bases left between them. CDR1 and CDR2 (germline): MGHRA, YSYEKL. This CDR3 comprises 15 residues.

The J gene is TRBJ2-7, the V gene TRBV4-3; perhaps TRBD2 as D (6 bases). The germline gives CDR1 LGHNA, CDR2 YSLEER. The CDR3 has 15 residues. V was trimmed by 0 bases and J by 6 bases, leaving 15 bases between them. The CDR3 reads CASSQDWRDFTEQYF. DNA for the CDR3: TGCGCCAGCAGCCAAGATTGGCGGGATTTCACCGAGCAGTACTTC.

V usage is TRBV6-5 and J usage is TRBJ2-5, with D possibly matching TRBD1 (5 bases). Germline CDR1 is MNHEY and CDR2 is SVGAGI. Trimming removed 6 bases at V and 2 bases at J, with 10 bases between. CDR3 length: 13 amino acids. In nucleotides, the CDR3 is TGTGCCAGCAGAAACTCAGGGCAAGAGACCCAGTACTTC. This sequence encodes CASRNSGQETQYF.

This chain links TRBV30 with TRBJ2-7, with D perhaps matching TRBD1 or TRBD2 (5 bases each). Germline CDR1 is GTSNPN and CDR2 is SVGIG (reference sequence). Trimming took 0 bases from V and 3 from J, leaving 18 bases between them. The CDR3 runs 16 residues. In nucleotides, the CDR3 is TGTGCCTGGAGTGTACAGAGGGGCAGGTGGTTCTACGAGCAGTACTTC. The encoded protein is CAWSVQRGRWFYEQYF.

V gene TRBV21-1 combines with J gene TRBJ2-7; TRBD1, the D gene given by the table, was not confirmed from the DNA. TRBV21-1 is described as a pseudogene. The CDR3 runs 15 residues. The chain's CDR3 is CASSSTRDRDYEQYF. The DNA of the CDR3 is TGTGCCAGCAGCTCTACAAGGGACAGGGACTACGAGCAGTACTTC.

V usage is TRBV7-9 and J usage is TRBJ2-6, with 8 bases matching TRBD1. This CDR3 has 17 amino acids. Germline V gene lookup returns CDR1 SEHNR and CDR2 FQNEAQ (reference sequence). V shed 3 bases, J shed 0 bases, and the junction held 4 bases outside the gene matches. The CDR3 spells CASSFPGGGSGANVLTF. In DNA form, the CDR3 reads TGTGCCAGCAGCTTTCCAGGGGGCGGCTCTGGGGCCAACGTCCTGACTTTC.

This chain uses TRBV2 with TRBJ2-1; the D is unclear. The CDR3 covers 13 residues. Germline assignment: CDR1 SNHLY and CDR2 FYNNEI. V lost 8 bases and J lost 3, with 11 bases in between. The CDR3 sequence: CASVRTYYNEQFF. The CDR3 DNA reads as TGTGCCAGCGTGCGTACTTACTACAATGAGCAGTTCTTC.

As DNA, the CDR3 is TGTGCCAGCAGCGCGGGGACGGACACCGCCTACGAGCAGTACTTC. This codes for CASSAGTDTAYEQYF. V usage is TRBV21-1 and J usage is TRBJ2-7; the DNA was not used to check the table's D call, TRBD2. TRBV21-1 is shown as a pseudogene. This CDR3 has 15 residues.

The V and J genes are TRBV5-4 and TRBJ2-7; no definite D call. This CDR3 has 13 amino acids. Trimming left V 2 bases short and J 5 bases short, with 11 bases between. Germline lookup yields CDR1 SGHNT and CDR2 YYREEE (reference sequence). The CDR3 sequence is CASSFYGVHEQYF. The CDR3 nucleotides read TGTGCCAGCAGCTTTTATGGGGTCCACGAGCAGTACTTC.

The chain uses TRBV5-1 and TRBJ2-3; D may correspond to TRBD1 or TRBD2 (6 bases each). From germline, CDR1 is SGHRS and CDR2 YFSETQ. The ends were cut back, 2 bases at V and 3 bases at J, with 16 bases in the middle. The CDR3 consists of 16 residues. The CDR3 is CASSLLGGALTDTQYF. CDR3 DNA sequence: TGCGCCAGCAGCTTATTGGGGGGCGCGTTGACAGATACGCAGTATTTT.

V is TRBV6-4 and J is TRBJ2-2; perhaps TRBD1 as D (5 bases). V gave up 2 bases and J gave up 3 bases, with 10 bases separating them. The CDR3 runs 15 residues. Germline CDR1 MRHNA, CDR2 SNTAGT. The CDR3 sequence: CASSDGRADTGELFF. The CDR3 bases are TGTGCCAGCAGTGACGGCAGGGCCGACACCGGGGAGCTGTTTTTT.

The V and J genes are TRBV27 and TRBJ1-2; the match to TRBD1 covers 12 bases. CDR1 MNHEY and CDR2 SMNVEV come from the germline V gene (reference sequence). V lost 7 bases and J lost 4; bases outside the gene matches: 13. The CDR3 runs 17 residues. The CDR3 DNA sequence: TGTGCCAGCACTCCATCGGGACAGGGGGCGACCTTCTATGGCTACACCTTC. Translating it yields CASTPSGQGATFYGYTF.